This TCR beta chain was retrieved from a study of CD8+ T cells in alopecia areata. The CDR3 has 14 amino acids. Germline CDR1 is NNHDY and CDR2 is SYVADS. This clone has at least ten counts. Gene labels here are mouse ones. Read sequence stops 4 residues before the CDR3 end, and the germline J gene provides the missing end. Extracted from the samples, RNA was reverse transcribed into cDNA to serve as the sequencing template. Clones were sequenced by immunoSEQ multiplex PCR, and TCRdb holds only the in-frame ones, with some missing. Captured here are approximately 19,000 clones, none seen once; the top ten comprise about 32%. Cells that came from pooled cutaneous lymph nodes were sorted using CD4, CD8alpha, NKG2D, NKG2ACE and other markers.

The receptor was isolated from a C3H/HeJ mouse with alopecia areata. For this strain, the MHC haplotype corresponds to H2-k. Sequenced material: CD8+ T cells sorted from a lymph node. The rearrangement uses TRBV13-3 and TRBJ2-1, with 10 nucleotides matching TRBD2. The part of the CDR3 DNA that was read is TGTGCCAGCAGTGATAGCTGGGGGGGCGCT. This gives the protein CASSDSWGGA. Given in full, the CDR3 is CASSDSWGGAEQFF.